The T cell receptor beta chain under discussion was sequenced for a study of CD8+ T cells in alopecia areata. Treatment noted: oral pan-JAK inhibitor, 5-10 mg twice daily. Per the germline V gene, CDR1 is SGHRS and CDR2 is YFSETQ. This CDR3 region has 17 residues. V lost 4 bases to trimming and J lost 7 bases; unmatched junction nucleotides: 15. Once RNA had been extracted, it was reverse transcribed into cDNA to act as the sequencing template. Data came from immunoSEQ multiplex PCR; TCRdb stores just in-frame clones and leaves some out. The sample yields about 210,000 clones, roughly two fifths seen once.

The receptor was isolated from a human donor with alopecia areata. Sequences were derived from CD4+ T cells sorted from blood, sampled at roughly week 30, from a patient treated with tofacitinib. The J gene is TRBJ2-1, the V gene TRBV5-1, with 9 bases that match TRBD1. This CDR3 is CASSPYGGQGGKNEQFF. CDR3 coding DNA: TGCGCCAGCAGCCCTTACGGGGGACAGGGCGGTAAAAATGAGCAGTTCTTC.